This T cell receptor (beta chain) was sequenced during a study of regulatory T cells in long-lasting Graves disease. For the study at large: For a period under 3 months, newly diagnosed Graves' patients had taken antithyroid drugs.

This clonotype was observed at least ten times. What it binds is unknown. The CDR3 spans 14 residues. Germline V lookup: CDR1 MNHNS, CDR2 SASEGT. V lost 7 bases, J lost 6 bases, and 12 bases stayed unmatched. Investigators prepared the TCR beta libraries by applying iRepertoire HTBI primers and Arm-PCR of CDR3 regions. TCRdb reprocessed the multiplex PCR reads via MiXCR and lists one record per CDR3 protein. The profile shows around 480,000 distinct CDR3 sequences, around 15% of them singletons. Whole-study results and caveats: Persistent-disease Graves' patients showed less TCR diversity than new cases.

The sample's time point: newly diagnosed GD, antithyroid drugs for less than 3 months. PBMC RNA was the source of the TCR library. These same records also appear under a second study, on T cells in Graves' hyperthyroidism and ophthalmopathy.

This clonotype originated in a woman aged 35 to 59 with Graves disease. Sequences were derived from peripheral blood mononuclear cells (PBMCs), sampled at new diagnosis, from a patient treated with antithyroid drugs. The chain is built from TRBV6-1 and TRBJ2-7; 7 bases agree with TRBD1. The CDR3 spells CASTKTGISSEQYF. The CDR3 DNA follows: TGTGCCAGCACCAAGACAGGGATTAGTTCCGAGCAGTACTTC.